This T cell receptor (beta chain) originates from a study of identical twins. Study results and limitations: Abundant cord blood beta clonotypes carried fewer insertions; memory repertoires showed none. Twins' surplus sharing was weaker for beta out-of-frame sequences.

Germline CDR1 reads SGHVS; CDR2 reads FQNEAQ. The CDR3 has 15 amino acids. Deletions cut 2 bases from V and 1 base from J, with 6 bases between. The donor group consisted entirely of healthy Caucasians. Via MiXCR, TCRdb re-called the 5' RACE reads, giving one row per CDR3 protein. The sample yields fewer than 350,000 distinct CDR3 sequences, approximately 8% seen once. A word on this clonotype: Its antigen is still unknown.

The sample also formed part of further work on yellow fever vaccine responses in identical twins.

The TCR sequence derives from a woman younger than 35 in good health. The sample comprised memory (CD45RO+) T cells sorted from blood. V usage is TRBV7-8 and J usage is TRBJ2-6; no reliable D call. DNA of the CDR3: TGTGCCAGCAGCTTAAGGTGGTCTGGGGCCAACGTCCTGACTTTC. Protein: CASSLRWSGANVLTF.